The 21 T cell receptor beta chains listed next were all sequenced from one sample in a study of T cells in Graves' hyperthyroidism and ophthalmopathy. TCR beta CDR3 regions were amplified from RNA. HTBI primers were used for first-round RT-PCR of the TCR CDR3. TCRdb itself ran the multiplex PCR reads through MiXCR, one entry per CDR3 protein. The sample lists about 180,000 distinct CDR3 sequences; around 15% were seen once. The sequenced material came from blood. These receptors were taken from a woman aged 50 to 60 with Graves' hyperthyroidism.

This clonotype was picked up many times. CDR3 DNA: TGTGCCAGCAGCCAAGCCAGACAGGTTGGTGAAGCTTTCTTT. Translation: CASSQARQVGEAFF. The chain combines TRBV14 with TRBJ1-1; D is possibly TRBD1 (6 bases). CDR3 length equals 14 residues. From germline, CDR1 is SGHDN and CDR2 FVKESK. Deletions cut 1 base from V and 7 bases from J, with 13 bases between. The full variable domain, its missing parts supplied by reference TRBV14 and TRBJ1-1, is EAGVTQFPSHSVIEKGQTVTLRCDPISGHDNLYWYRRVMGKEIKFLLHFVKESKQDESGMPNNRFLAERTGGTYSTLKVQPAELEDSGVYFCASSQARQVGEAFFGQGTRLTVV.

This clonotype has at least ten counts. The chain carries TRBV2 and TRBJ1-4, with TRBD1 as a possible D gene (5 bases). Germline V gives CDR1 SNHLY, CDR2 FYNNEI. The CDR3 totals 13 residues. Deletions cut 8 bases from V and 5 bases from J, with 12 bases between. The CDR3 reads CASGGGGNEKLFF. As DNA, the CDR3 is TGTGCCAGCGGGGGGGGAGGGAATGAAAAACTGTTTTTT.

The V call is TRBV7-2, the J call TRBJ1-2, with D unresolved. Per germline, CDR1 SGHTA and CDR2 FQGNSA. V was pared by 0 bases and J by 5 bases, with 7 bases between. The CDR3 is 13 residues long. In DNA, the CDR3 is TGTGCCAGCAGCTTAGCGTCGGGTTATGGCTACACCTTC. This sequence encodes CASSLASGYGYTF. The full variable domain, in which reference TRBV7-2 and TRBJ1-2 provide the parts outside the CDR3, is GAGVSQSPSNKVTEKGKDVELRCDPISGHTALYWYRQSLGQGLEFLIYFQGNSAPDKSGLPSDRFSAERTGGSVSTLTIQRTQQEDSAVYLCASSLASGYGYTFGSGTRLTVV.

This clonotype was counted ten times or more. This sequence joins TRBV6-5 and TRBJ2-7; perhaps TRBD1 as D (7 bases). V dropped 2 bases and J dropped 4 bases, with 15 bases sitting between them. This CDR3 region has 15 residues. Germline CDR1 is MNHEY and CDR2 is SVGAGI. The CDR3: CASSYGSGGPYEQYF. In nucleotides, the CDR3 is TGTGCCAGCAGTTACGGTTCAGGGGGGCCGTACGAGCAGTACTTC.

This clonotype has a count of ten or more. In DNA form, the CDR3 reads TGTGCCAGCAGCCCAAGAGGGGTAACCACAGATACGCAGTATTTT. This sequence encodes CASSPRGVTTDTQYF. The chain couples TRBV7-9 to TRBJ2-3, with D perhaps given as TRBD1 or TRBD2 (5 bases each). The CDR3 sequence is 15 residues long. The germline CDR1 and CDR2 sequences are SEHNR and FQNEAQ (reference sequence). V was cut by 5 bases and J by 2 bases, with 14 bases left in between.

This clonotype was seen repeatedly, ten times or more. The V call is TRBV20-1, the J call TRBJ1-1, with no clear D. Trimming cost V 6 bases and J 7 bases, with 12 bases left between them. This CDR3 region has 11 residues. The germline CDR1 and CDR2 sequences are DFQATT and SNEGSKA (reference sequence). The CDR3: CSAPDGFEAFF. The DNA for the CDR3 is TGCAGTGCCCCGGACGGTTTTGAAGCTTTCTTT.

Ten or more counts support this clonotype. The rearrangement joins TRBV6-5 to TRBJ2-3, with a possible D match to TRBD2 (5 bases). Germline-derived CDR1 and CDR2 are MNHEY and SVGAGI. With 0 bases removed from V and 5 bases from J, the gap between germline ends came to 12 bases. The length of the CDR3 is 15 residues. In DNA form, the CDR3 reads TGTGCCAGCAGTTACTCGAACGCCCGGGGAGATACGCAGTATTTT. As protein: CASSYSNARGDTQYF.

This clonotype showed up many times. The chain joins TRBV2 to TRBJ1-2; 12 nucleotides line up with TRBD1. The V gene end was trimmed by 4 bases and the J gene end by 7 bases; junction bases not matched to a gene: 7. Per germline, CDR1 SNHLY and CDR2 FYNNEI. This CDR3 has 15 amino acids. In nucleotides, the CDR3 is TGTGCCAGCAGTGCCCCGGGACAGGGGGCTGGTGGCTACACCTTC. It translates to CASSAPGQGAGGYTF.

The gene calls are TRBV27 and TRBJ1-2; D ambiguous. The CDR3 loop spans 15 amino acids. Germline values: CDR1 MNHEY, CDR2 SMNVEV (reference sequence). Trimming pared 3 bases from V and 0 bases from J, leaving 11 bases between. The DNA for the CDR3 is TGTGCCAGCAGTTTTCGGGCACCCGCTAACTATGGCTACACCTTC. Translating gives CASSFRAPANYGYTF.

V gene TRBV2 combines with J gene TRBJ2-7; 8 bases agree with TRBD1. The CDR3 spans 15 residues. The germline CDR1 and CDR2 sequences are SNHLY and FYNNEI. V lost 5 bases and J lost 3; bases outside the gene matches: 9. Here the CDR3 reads CASSFPWDRNYEQYF. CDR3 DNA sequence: TGTGCCAGCAGTTTTCCCTGGGACAGGAACTACGAGCAGTACTTC.

The CDR3 protein is CASSQLQQETQYF. DNA for the CDR3: TGTGCCAGCAGCCAATTACAGCAAGAGACCCAGTACTTC. The rearrangement uses TRBV14 and TRBJ2-5, with unresolved D. CDR3 length: 13 amino acids. The germline gives CDR1 SGHDN, CDR2 FVKESK. V was cut by 2 bases and J by 2 bases, with 6 bases left in between.

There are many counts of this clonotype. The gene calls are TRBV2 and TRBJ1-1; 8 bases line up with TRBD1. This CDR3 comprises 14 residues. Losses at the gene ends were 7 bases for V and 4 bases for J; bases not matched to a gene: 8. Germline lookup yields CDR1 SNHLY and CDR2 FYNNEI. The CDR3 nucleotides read TGTGCCAGCACCCAGGACAGGGTGGGCACTGAAGCTTTCTTT. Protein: CASTQDRVGTEAFF.

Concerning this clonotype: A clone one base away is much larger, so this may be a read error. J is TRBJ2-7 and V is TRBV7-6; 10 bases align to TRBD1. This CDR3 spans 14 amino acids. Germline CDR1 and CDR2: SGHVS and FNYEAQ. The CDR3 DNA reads TGTGCCGGCAGCCCCGGGACAGGGGTCTACGAGCAGTACTTC. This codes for CAGSPGTGVYEQYF.

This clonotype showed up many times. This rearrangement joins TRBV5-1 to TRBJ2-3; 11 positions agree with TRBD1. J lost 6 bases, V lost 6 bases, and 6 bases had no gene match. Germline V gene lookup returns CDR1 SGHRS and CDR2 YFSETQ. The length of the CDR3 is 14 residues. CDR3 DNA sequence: TGCGCCAGCATCCCGGGACAGGGGGATGATACGCAGTATTTT. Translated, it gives CASIPGQGDDTQYF.

The CDR3 spells CASSGGDSRADTQYF. The CDR3, as DNA: TGCGCCAGCAGCGGGGGGGACAGTCGCGCAGATACGCAGTATTTT. The V call is TRBV5-1, the J call TRBJ2-3, with D perhaps being TRBD1 or TRBD2 (7 bases each). The V and J ends lost 4 bases and 4 bases respectively, with 16 bases between them. Germline assignment: CDR1 SGHRS and CDR2 YFSETQ. This CDR3 is built from 15 residues.

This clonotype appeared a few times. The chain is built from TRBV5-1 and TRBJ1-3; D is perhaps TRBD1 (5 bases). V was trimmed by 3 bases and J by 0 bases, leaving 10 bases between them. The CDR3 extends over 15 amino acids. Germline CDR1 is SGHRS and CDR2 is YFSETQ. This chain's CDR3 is CASSWGLNSGNTIYF. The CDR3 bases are TGCGCCAGCAGCTGGGGACTGAACTCTGGAAACACCATATATTTT.

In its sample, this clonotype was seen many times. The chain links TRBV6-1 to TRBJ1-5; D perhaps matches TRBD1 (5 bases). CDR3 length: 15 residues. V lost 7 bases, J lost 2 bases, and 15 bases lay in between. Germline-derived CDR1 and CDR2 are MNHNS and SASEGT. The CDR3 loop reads CASKVRGVGNQPQHF. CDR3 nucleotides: TGTGCCAGCAAAGTTAGGGGTGTCGGCAATCAGCCCCAGCATTTT.

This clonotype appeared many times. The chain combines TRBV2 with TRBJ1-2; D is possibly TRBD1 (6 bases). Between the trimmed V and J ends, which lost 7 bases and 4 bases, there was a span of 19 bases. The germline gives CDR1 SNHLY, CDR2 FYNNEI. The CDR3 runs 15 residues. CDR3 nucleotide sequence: TGTGCCAGCAAATTCAGGGGCATTGACATCTATGGCTACACCTTC. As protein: CASKFRGIDIYGYTF.

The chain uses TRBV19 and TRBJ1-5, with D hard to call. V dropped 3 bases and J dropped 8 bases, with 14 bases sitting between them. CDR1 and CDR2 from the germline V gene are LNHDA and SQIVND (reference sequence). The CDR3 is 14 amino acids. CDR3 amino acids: CASSIGRTEKPQHF. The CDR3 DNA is TGTGCCAGTAGTATTGGCAGGACGGAAAAGCCCCAGCATTTT.

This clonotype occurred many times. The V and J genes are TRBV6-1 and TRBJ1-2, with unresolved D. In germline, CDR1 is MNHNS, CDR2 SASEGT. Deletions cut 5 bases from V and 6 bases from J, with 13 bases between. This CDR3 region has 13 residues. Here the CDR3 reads CASSFVDSNGYTF. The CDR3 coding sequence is TGTGCCAGCAGTTTTGTTGACTCCAATGGCTACACCTTC.

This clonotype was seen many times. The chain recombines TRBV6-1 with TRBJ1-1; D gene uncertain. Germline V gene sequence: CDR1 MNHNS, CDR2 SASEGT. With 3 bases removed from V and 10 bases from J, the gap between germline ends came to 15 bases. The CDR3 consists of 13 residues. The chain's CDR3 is CASSDRGGKGAFF. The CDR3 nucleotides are TGTGCCAGCAGTGACCGGGGAGGCAAGGGAGCTTTCTTT.